The clone carrying this T cell receptor (beta chain) was observed once. The antigen is not known. The CDR3 sequence is 15 residues long. The germline V and J ends were trimmed by 4 bases and 3 bases, with 13 bases remaining between them. Germline V lookup: CDR1 SGHTA, CDR2 FQGTGA. Amplification yielded TCR beta CDR3 regions, with RNA transcripts as the source. Carried out on the TCR CDR3, a first-round RT-PCR used the HTBI primer set. TCRdb ran MiXCR on the multiplex PCR reads and lists one entry per CDR3 protein. The data hold about 96,000 distinct CDR3 sequences, with just over 50% observed a single time. This sample is part of a study of T cells in Graves' hyperthyroidism and ophthalmopathy. Notes on the study in general: Blood also contained most expanded thyroid clonotypes above 0.001. Ophthalmopathy cases were set apart from stable hyperthyroidism by a 13 V-J model.

The sequence derives from a woman aged 35 to 49 with Graves' hyperthyroidism. The chain combines TRBV7-3 with TRBJ1-5; D gene unclear. Sequenced sample: blood. DNA for the CDR3: TGTGCCAGCAGCTCGACGGGGAGGAACAATCAGCCCCAGCATTTT. Translating gives CASSSTGRNNQPQHF.